A selection of T cell receptor beta chains follows, all from one sample in a study of blood T cell repertoires in COVID-19. Here immunoSEQ multiplex PCR was the method, and the copy in TCRdb shows in-frame clones only, minus some. This repertoire shows under 250,000 clones, around 91% found once; its top ten account for about 5%. Sequenced sample: peripheral blood. The receptors were sampled from a woman aged 40 to 50 with acute or convalescent COVID-19. The CDR3 runs from the conserved cysteine through the conserved F or W. D genes are given only for firm matches. Clone sizes are given selectively: once, few, many, or a class where the clone is expanded.

clone size: .
J gene: TRBJ2-5
V gene: TRBV5-4
D gene: .
CDR3 DNA: TGTGCCAGCAGCTTGTCGTGGGGCTTCGAGGAGACCCAGTACTTC
CDR3 protein: CASSLSWGFEETQYF

clone size: .
J gene: TRBJ1-1
V gene: TRBV3-1/TRBV3-2
D gene: TRBD1
CDR3 DNA: TGTGCCAGCAGCCCAGTGGGGACAGTGAACACTGAAGCTTTCTTT
CDR3 protein: CASSPVGTVNTEAFF

clone size: few
J gene: TRBJ1-3
V gene: TRBV29-1
D gene: .
CDR3 DNA: TGCAGCGTTGAAGAGGCGCGGGCGGGAAACACCATATATTTT
CDR3 protein: CSVEEARAGNTIYF

clone size: few
J gene: TRBJ2-3
V gene: TRBV9
D gene: .
CDR3 DNA: TGTGCCAGCAGCTCACAGGGCTACACGTCAGATACGCAGTATTTT
CDR3 protein: CASSSQGYTSDTQYF

clone size: .
J gene: TRBJ2-5
V gene: TRBV5-6
D gene: .
CDR3 DNA: TGTGCCAGCAGCTTGTGGCGGGTGCAAGAGACCCAGTACTTC
CDR3 protein: CASSLWRVQETQYF

clone size: .
J gene: TRBJ2-3
V gene: TRBV3-1/TRBV3-2
D gene: .
CDR3 DNA: TGTGCCAGCAGCCAGCGGGGTTGGGGAGATACGCAGTATTTT
CDR3 protein: CASSQRGWGDTQYF

clone size: .
J gene: TRBJ1-3
V gene: TRBV10-3
D gene: .
CDR3 DNA: TGTGCCATCAGGCGCGACGGGGGAAGCGCTGGAAACACCATATATTTT
CDR3 protein: CAIRRDGGSAGNTIYF

clone size: .
J gene: TRBJ2-1
V gene: TRBV11-1
D gene: TRBD1
CDR3 DNA: TGTGCCAGCAGCTTTGGCAGGGGGCATGTCGGTGAGCAGTTCTTC
CDR3 protein: CASSFGRGHVGEQFF

clone size: once
J gene: TRBJ1-2
V gene: TRBV7-2
D gene: TRBD1
CDR3 DNA: TGTGCCAGCAGCTTAGACGGGACAGGGGCAGGCTACACCTTC
CDR3 protein: CASSLDGTGAGYTF

clone size: .
J gene: TRBJ1-5
V gene: TRBV3-1/TRBV3-2
D gene: .
CDR3 DNA: TGTGCCAGCAGCCCCCATCAATGGGGAGGGAATCAGCCCCAGCATTTT
CDR3 protein: CASSPHQWGGNQPQHF

clone size: .
J gene: TRBJ1-1
V gene: TRBV28
D gene: .
CDR3 DNA: TGTGCCAGCACCATGGGGGGGATTGAGAGCACTGAAGCTTTCTTT
CDR3 protein: CASTMGGIESTEAFF

clone size: few
J gene: TRBJ2-2
V gene: TRBV18
D gene: .
CDR3 DNA: TGTGCCAGCTCACCACTTCGCAGGGCGAACACCGGGGAGCTGTTTTTT
CDR3 protein: CASSPLRRANTGELFF

clone size: .
J gene: TRBJ1-2
V gene: TRBV24-1
D gene: TRBD1
CDR3 DNA: TGTGCCACCAGTGATCCTACAGGGGGTGCTGGCTACACCTTC
CDR3 protein: CATSDPTGGAGYTF

clone size: .
J gene: TRBJ1-1
V gene: TRBV5-1
D gene: TRBD1
CDR3 DNA: TGCGCCAGCAGCGGGGACAGGGGATATACTGAAGCTTTCTTT
CDR3 protein: CASSGDRGYTEAFF

clone size: .
J gene: TRBJ2-1
V gene: TRBV7-2
D gene: .
CDR3 DNA: TGTGCCAGCAGCTCCAATCCTCGACAGCCTAGCTCCTACAATGAGCAGTTCTTC
CDR3 protein: CASSSNPRQPSSYNEQFF

clone size: .
J gene: TRBJ1-6
V gene: TRBV9
D gene: .
CDR3 DNA: TGTGCCAGCAGCGTAACAACAGGCTTTCTAGGCTCACCCCTCCACTTT
CDR3 protein: CASSVTTGFLGSPLHF

clone size: .
J gene: TRBJ1-2
V gene: TRBV7-2
D gene: .
CDR3 DNA: TGTGCCAGCAGCTTAAGTGGCGGGAGATGGGGAGGCTACACCTTC
CDR3 protein: CASSLSGGRWGGYTF

clone size: .
J gene: TRBJ1-5
V gene: TRBV6-1
D gene: .
CDR3 DNA: TGTGCCAGCAGTGAATCGACAGCCTTTAGCAATCAGCCCCAGCATTTT
CDR3 protein: CASSESTAFSNQPQHF

clone size: .
J gene: TRBJ1-1
V gene: TRBV29-1
D gene: TRBD1
CDR3 DNA: TGCAGCGCCTGGACAGGAGGGAACACTGAAGCTTTCTTT
CDR3 protein: CSAWTGGNTEAFF

clone size: .
J gene: TRBJ1-2
V gene: TRBV7-9
D gene: .
CDR3 DNA: TGTGCCAGCAGCTTGTCGGGGTCAAACTATGGCTACACCTTC
CDR3 protein: CASSLSGSNYGYTF

clone size: .
J gene: TRBJ2-1
V gene: TRBV11-3
D gene: .
CDR3 DNA: TGTGCCAGCAGCTTAGGTAGCTCCTACAATGAGCAGTTCTTC
CDR3 protein: CASSLGSSYNEQFF

clone size: .
J gene: TRBJ2-1
V gene: TRBV6-5
D gene: TRBD2
CDR3 DNA: TGTGCCAGCAGGGGGGGGGAAATGCTCAATGAGCAGTTCTTC
CDR3 protein: CASRGGEMLNEQFF

clone size: .
J gene: TRBJ1-1
V gene: TRBV6-2/TRBV6-3
D gene: .
CDR3 DNA: TGTGCCAGCAGTTACACTCAGCGCCGGACTGAAGCTTTCTTT
CDR3 protein: CASSYTQRRTEAFF

clone size: .
J gene: TRBJ1-5
V gene: TRBV12-5
D gene: TRBD1
CDR3 DNA: TGTGCTAGTGGGGCCGCAGGGGGTCAGCCCCAGCATTTT
CDR3 protein: CASGAAGGQPQHF

clone size: once
J gene: TRBJ1-5
V gene: TRBV6-1
D gene: .
CDR3 DNA: TGTGCCAGCAGAGAAGTTAACAGTAGCAATCAGCCCCAGCATTTT
CDR3 protein: CASREVNSSNQPQHF

clone size: .
J gene: TRBJ1-2
V gene: TRBV6-1
D gene: .
CDR3 DNA: TGTGCCAGCAGTGAACTACCGTCCCTAGGCTACACCTTC
CDR3 protein: CASSELPSLGYTF

clone size: .
J gene: TRBJ1-6
V gene: TRBV30
D gene: .
CDR3 DNA: TGTGCCTGGAGTGTGGGGAGGGGGTCGGATAATTCACCCCTCCACTTT
CDR3 protein: CAWSVGRGSDNSPLHF

clone size: .
J gene: TRBJ2-2
V gene: TRBV11-2
D gene: TRBD1
CDR3 DNA: TGTGCCAGCAGCTCCCCTCGACAGGGGAACGGGGAGCTGTTTTTT
CDR3 protein: CASSSPRQGNGELFF

clone size: once
J gene: TRBJ1-2
V gene: TRBV19
D gene: TRBD1
CDR3 DNA: TGTGCCAGTAGTACGGACAGGGGGAGGTATGGCTACACCTTC
CDR3 protein: CASSTDRGRYGYTF

clone size: .
J gene: TRBJ2-3
V gene: TRBV30
D gene: .
CDR3 DNA: TGTGCCTGGAGTGTCGGACATCGAACTAGCACAGATACGCAGTATTTT
CDR3 protein: CAWSVGHRTSTDTQYF

clone size: .
J gene: TRBJ1-1
V gene: TRBV4-2
D gene: .
CDR3 DNA: TGTGCCAGCAGCCAAGGAGAGGGAGGGGACACTGAAGCTTTCTTT
CDR3 protein: CASSQGEGGDTEAFF

clone size: once
J gene: TRBJ2-6
V gene: TRBV4-2
D gene: TRBD1
CDR3 DNA: TGTGCCAGCAGCCATGAGGGGGACAGGGCCCGCTCTGGGGCCAACGTCCTGACTTTC
CDR3 protein: CASSHEGDRARSGANVLTF

clone size: .
J gene: TRBJ1-4
V gene: TRBV19
D gene: .
CDR3 DNA: TGTGCCAGTAGTATCCTTCAGGGGAATGAAAAACTGTTTTTT
CDR3 protein: CASSILQGNEKLFF

clone size: .
J gene: TRBJ1-1
V gene: TRBV7-9
D gene: .
CDR3 DNA: TGTGCCAGCAGCTCGTCAGGGTATACTGAAGCTTTCTTT
CDR3 protein: CASSSSGYTEAFF

clone size: once
J gene: TRBJ2-2
V gene: TRBV7-9
D gene: .
CDR3 DNA: TGTGCCAGCAGTTCTAGCCCGAACACCGGGGAGCTGTTTTTT
CDR3 protein: CASSSSPNTGELFF

clone size: .
J gene: TRBJ1-2
V gene: TRBV4-1
D gene: .
CDR3 DNA: TGCGCCAGCAGCCAAGATACGAGGGGCCAGGGGTATGGCTACACCTTC
CDR3 protein: CASSQDTRGQGYGYTF